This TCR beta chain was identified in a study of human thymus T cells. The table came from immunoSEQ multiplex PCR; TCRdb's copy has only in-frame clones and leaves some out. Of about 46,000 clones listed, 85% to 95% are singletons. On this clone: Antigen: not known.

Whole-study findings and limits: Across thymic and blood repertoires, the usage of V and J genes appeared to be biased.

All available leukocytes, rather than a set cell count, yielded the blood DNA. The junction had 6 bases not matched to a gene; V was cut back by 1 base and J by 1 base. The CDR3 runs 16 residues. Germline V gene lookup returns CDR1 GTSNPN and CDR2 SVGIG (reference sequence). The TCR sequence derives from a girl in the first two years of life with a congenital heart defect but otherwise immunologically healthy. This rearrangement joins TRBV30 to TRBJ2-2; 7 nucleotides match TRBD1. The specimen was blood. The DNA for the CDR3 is TGTGCCTGGAGTGAGCTGACAGGGTTGAACACCGGGGAGCTGTTTTTT. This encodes CAWSELTGLNTGELFF. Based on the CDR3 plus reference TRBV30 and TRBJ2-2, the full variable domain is SQTIHQWPATLVQPVGSPLSLECTVEGTSNPNLYWYRQAAGRGLQLLFYSVGIGQISSEVPQNLSASRPQDRQFILSSKKLLLSDSGFYLCAWSELTGLNTGELFFGEGSRLTVL.